This T cell receptor (beta chain) comes out of a study of blood T cells in healthy people across ages. Study summary: About one barcoded beta molecule per two T cells was the capture yield of template switching.

General observations from the study: Older age went with lower TCR beta diversity per million T cells, in a roughly linear way. In long-lived donors, naive CD4+ cell counts and diversity exceeded those of aged donors.

A word on this clonotype: Its matching antigen is unknown.

PCR was performed a second time for roughly 7 to 12 cycles using a sample-barcoded 5' primer and a J-beta primer mix. The template-switch adaptor was a 5' adaptor with 12 random nucleotides. It tagged each cDNA molecule. One entry per CDR3 protein results from TCRdb running MiXCR on the 5' RACE reads. This sample carries about 680,000 distinct CDR3 sequences, around 49% of them seen once, and the ten largest clones take under 35%. Source material: blood. The TCR was taken from a woman aged 55-69 years in good health.

The CDR3 coding sequence is TGTGCCAGCAGTCGGGGGGCTAGCGGGAGCCACAATGAGCAGTTCTTC. Protein sequence: CASSRGASGSHNEQFF. The gene calls are TRBV6-5 and TRBJ2-1; 10 bases fit TRBD2. V shed 5 bases and J 5 bases; nucleotides not matched to a gene: 9. The CDR3 runs 16 residues. From germline, CDR1 is MNHEY and CDR2 SVGAGI.